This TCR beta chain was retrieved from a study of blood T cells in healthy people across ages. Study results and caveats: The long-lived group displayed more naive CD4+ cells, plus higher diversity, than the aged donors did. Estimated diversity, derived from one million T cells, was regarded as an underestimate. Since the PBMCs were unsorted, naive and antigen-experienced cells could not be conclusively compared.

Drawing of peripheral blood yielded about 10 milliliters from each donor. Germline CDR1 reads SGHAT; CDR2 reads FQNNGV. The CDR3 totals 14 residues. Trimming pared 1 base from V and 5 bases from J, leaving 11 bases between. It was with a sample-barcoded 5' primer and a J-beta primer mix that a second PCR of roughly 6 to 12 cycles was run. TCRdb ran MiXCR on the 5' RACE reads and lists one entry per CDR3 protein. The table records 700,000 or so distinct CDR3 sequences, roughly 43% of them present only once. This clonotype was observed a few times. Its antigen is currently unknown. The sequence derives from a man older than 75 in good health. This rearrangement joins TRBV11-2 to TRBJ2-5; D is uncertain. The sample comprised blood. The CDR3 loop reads CASSLAGPFETQYF. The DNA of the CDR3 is TGTGCCAGCAGCTTAGCAGGCCCGTTCGAGACCCAGTACTTC.